The 10 T cell receptor beta chains below all came from one sample that was sequenced in a study of blood T cells in healthy people across ages. A second roughly 7 to 11 cycle PCR used barcoded and J-beta primers. TCRdb re-analysed the 5' RACE reads in MiXCR, keeping a single row per CDR3 protein. This table has some 1.7 million distinct CDR3 sequences, 25% to 30% appearing once. The sequenced sample consisted of blood. These receptors all stem from a woman aged 25-40 years in good health.

The sample holds many counts of this clonotype. The rearrangement uses TRBV24-1 and TRBJ2-3, with D tentatively TRBD1 (6 bases). Germline V gene lookup returns CDR1 KGHDR and CDR2 SFDVKD. With 4 bases removed from V and 0 bases from J, the gap between germline ends came to 10 bases. The CDR3 totals 15 residues. CDR3 region: CATSESRGSTDTQYF. DNA for the CDR3: TGTGCCACCAGTGAATCCAGGGGAAGCACAGATACGCAGTATTTT.

Regarding this clonotype: This may stem from a read error, because a much larger clone lies one nucleotide away. This chain links TRBV4-2 with TRBJ2-1; perhaps TRBD1 as D (6 bases). Germline CDR1 and CDR2: LGHNA and YNFKEQ. V was shortened by 4 bases and J by 9 bases, with 22 bases between the two germline ends. The CDR3 loop spans 16 amino acids. The CDR3, as DNA: TGTGCCAGCAGCCCCAGGGCTGGACAGCGGAACAGTGAGCAGTTCTTC. Protein: CASSPRAGQRNSEQFF.

This chain uses TRBV27 with TRBJ2-3; D is unresolved. The CDR3 consists of 14 residues. CDR1 is MNHEY and CDR2 is SMNVEV in the germline V gene (reference sequence). V lost 0 bases and J 7 bases, leaving 11 bases between the germline ends. CDR3 in DNA: TGTGCCAGCAGTTTATCGGCGACTTTCAATACGCAGTATTTT. This sequence encodes CASSLSATFNTQYF.

This clonotype showed up many times. This rearrangement joins TRBV7-2 to TRBJ2-7; tentative D call: TRBD2 (7 bases). Germline V CDR1 and CDR2: SGHTA, FQGNSA. This CDR3 has 15 amino acids. The V gene lost 0 bases and the J gene lost 5 bases, with 14 bases spanning the gap. The CDR3: CASSLAGGGVHEQYF. Here the CDR3 DNA reads TGTGCCAGCAGCTTAGCTGGAGGGGGGGTCCACGAGCAGTACTTC.

The V gene is TRBV20-1, the J gene TRBJ2-3; 16 bases fit TRBD2. This CDR3 has 19 residues. CDR1 and CDR2 from the germline V gene are DFQATT and SNEGSKA (reference sequence). V lost 5 bases and J lost 3; bases outside the gene matches: 14. For the CDR3, the DNA is TGCAGTGCTGGAACGACCGGGACTAGCGGGGGGGCCGTGACAGATACGCAGTATTTT. Amino acid sequence: CSAGTTGTSGGAVTDTQYF.

At least ten counts were recorded for this clonotype. The CDR3 DNA is TGTGCCAGCAGCTTAGCGCAGGGGGCAAACATTCAGTACTTC. Protein product: CASSLAQGANIQYF. J is TRBJ2-4 and V is TRBV7-9; TRBD1 agrees at 8 bases. The length of the CDR3 is 14 residues. V gave up 0 bases and J gave up 6 bases; unmatched junction bases: 1. Germline lookup yields CDR1 SEHNR and CDR2 FQNEAQ (reference sequence).

CDR3 residues: CASSLPSGGYEQYF. CDR3 nucleotides: TGCGCCAGCAGCTTGCCTAGCGGGGGCTACGAGCAGTACTTC. The chain is built from TRBV5-1 and TRBJ2-7; 10 bases align to TRBD2. V shed 1 base, J shed 3 bases, and the junction held 1 base outside the gene matches. Germline V gene sequence: CDR1 SGHRS, CDR2 YFSETQ. The length of the CDR3 is 14 residues. The full variable domain, its missing parts supplied by reference TRBV5-1 and TRBJ2-7, is KAGVTQTPRYLIKTRGQQVTLSCSPISGHRSVSWYQQTPGQGLQFLFEYFSETQRNKGNFPGRFSGRQFSNSRSEMNVSTLELGDSALYLCASSLPSGGYEQYFGPGTRLTVT.

The gene calls are TRBV7-9 and TRBJ2-7, with TRBD1 as a possible D gene (6 bases). The ends were cut back, 1 base at V and 4 bases at J, with 14 bases in the middle. The germline gives CDR1 SEHNR, CDR2 FQNEAQ (reference sequence). CDR3 length equals 15 residues. The CDR3 protein is CASSLGRQGNYEQYF. In DNA form, the CDR3 reads TGTGCCAGCAGCTTAGGGCGGCAGGGGAATTACGAGCAGTACTTC.

This clonotype was detected once. V is TRBV4-1 and J is TRBJ2-7; maybe TRBD1 (5 bases). The end of the DNA fits TRBJ2-5 better, so the J call may be wrong. CDR1 MGHRA and CDR2 YSYEKL come from the germline V gene. This CDR3 is built from 14 residues. CDR3 amino acids: CASSQDPQGETQYF. For the CDR3, the DNA is TGCGCCAGCAGCCAAGATCCCCAGGGAGAGACCCAGTACTTC.

This clonotype has at least ten counts. J is TRBJ2-7 and V is TRBV4-3, with TRBD1 matching over 7 bases. Trimming removed 0 bases from V and 5 bases from J; junction bases left unmatched: 7. There are 15 residues in the CDR3. Germline loops: CDR1 LGHNA, CDR2 YSLEER. CDR3 sequence (DNA): TGCGCCAGCAGCCAAGATCGGGAAGGACAGGACGAGCAGTACTTC. Its translation: CASSQDREGQDEQYF.